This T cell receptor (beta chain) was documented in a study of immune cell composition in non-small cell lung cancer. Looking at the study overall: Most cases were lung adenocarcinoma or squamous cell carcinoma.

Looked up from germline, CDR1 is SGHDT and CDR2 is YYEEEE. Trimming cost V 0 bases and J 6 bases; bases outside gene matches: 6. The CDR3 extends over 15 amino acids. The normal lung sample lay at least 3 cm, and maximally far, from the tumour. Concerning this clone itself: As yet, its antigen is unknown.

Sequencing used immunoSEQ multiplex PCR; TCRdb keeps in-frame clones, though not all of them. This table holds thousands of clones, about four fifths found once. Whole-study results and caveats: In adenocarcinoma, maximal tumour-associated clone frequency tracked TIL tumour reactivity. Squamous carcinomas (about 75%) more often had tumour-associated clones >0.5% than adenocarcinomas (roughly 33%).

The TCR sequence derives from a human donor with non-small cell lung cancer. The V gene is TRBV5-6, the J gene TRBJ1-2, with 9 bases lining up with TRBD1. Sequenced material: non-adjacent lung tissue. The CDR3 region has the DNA TGTGCCAGCAGCTTGGGAGGGACAGGGATGGATGGCTACACCTTC. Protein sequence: CASSLGGTGMDGYTF.